This T cell receptor (beta chain) emerged from a study of blood T cell repertoires in COVID-19. Study overall: Material from acute and convalescent COVID-19 was sourced from the United States, Italy and Spain.

Data came from immunoSEQ multiplex PCR; TCRdb stores just in-frame clones and leaves some out. Among 200,000 to 250,000 clones listed, approximately 80% were seen once. V dropped 5 bases and J dropped 2 bases, with 7 bases sitting between them. CDR3 length: 13 amino acids. The germline CDR1 and CDR2 sequences are SNHLY and FYNNEI. This sequence was found in a man aged 50-59 years with active or convalescent COVID-19. What was sequenced was peripheral blood. This sequence joins TRBV2 and TRBJ1-3; TRBD1 is a possible D gene (5 bases). The CDR3, as DNA: TGTGCCAGCAGTCCGGGGGCTGGAAACACCATATATTTT. Its protein is CASSPGAGNTIYF.